This passage covers 27 T cell receptor beta chains from one sample sequenced in a study of cytomegalovirus exposure and HLA in healthy donors. The PCR was carried out with 60 Vbeta primers and 13 Jbeta primers. Assay used: immunoSEQ multiplex PCR; TCRdb lists only in-frame clones, some missing. Of some 160,000 clones listed, 77% are singletons. Sequencing was carried out using PBMCs. The receptors were sampled from a middle-aged man in good health and CMV-seropositive.

This clone was seen only once. V usage is TRBV2 and J usage is TRBJ1-5; D may be TRBD1 (5 bases). The V gene lost 7 bases and the J gene lost 6 bases, with 16 bases spanning the gap. The length of the CDR3 is 14 residues. The germline CDR1 and CDR2 sequences are SNHLY and FYNNEI. The CDR3 coding sequence is TGTGCCAGCACGGGACTCGAGGGTAGTCAGCCCCAGCATTTT. Protein sequence: CASTGLEGSQPQHF.

The chain employs TRBV14 and TRBJ2-7; 7 nucleotides align to TRBD1. Looked up from germline, CDR1 is SGHDN and CDR2 is FVKESK. The length of the CDR3 is 16 residues. The V segment lost 1 base and the J segment 4 bases; nucleotides outside the gene matches: 10. The CDR3 loop reads CASSQVPGGWWYEQYF. The CDR3 coding sequence is TGTGCCAGCAGCCAAGTACCAGGGGGTTGGTGGTACGAGCAGTACTTC.

V and J are TRBV29-1 and TRBJ2-3; D gene ambiguous. The CDR3 is made up of 14 amino acids. V lost 4 bases to trimming and J lost 5 bases, with 16 bases between them. CDR1 SQVTM and CDR2 ANQGSEA come from the germline V gene. The CDR3 loop reads CSVAAISGQDTQYF. CDR3 in DNA: TGCAGCGTTGCAGCGATAAGTGGCCAAGATACGCAGTATTTT.

The chain carries TRBV27 and TRBJ1-1; no firm D call. The CDR3 sequence is 15 residues long. CDR1 is MNHEY, CDR2 SMNVEV, per germline (reference sequence). V lost 5 bases and J lost 1, with 14 bases in between. In DNA, the CDR3 is TGTGCCAGCAGTATCTCGACTCGAGCGAACACTGAAGCTTTCTTT. This sequence encodes CASSISTRANTEAFF.

V is TRBV7-2 and J is TRBJ2-7; D not resolved. CDR3 length: 12 residues. Trimming removed 5 bases at V and 6 bases at J, with 11 bases between. The germline V gene encodes CDR1 SGHTA and CDR2 FQGNSA. The CDR3 loop reads CASSPLGGEQYF. The CDR3 DNA reads TGTGCCAGCAGCCCCCTTGGCGGCGAGCAGTACTTC.

The rearrangement joins TRBV6-5 to TRBJ1-3; 7 nucleotides align to TRBD1. Per the germline V gene, CDR1 is MNHEY and CDR2 is SVGAGI. Trimming removed 5 bases from V and 0 bases from J; junction bases left unmatched: 1. The CDR3 spans 14 residues. The CDR3 DNA is TGTGCCAGCAGTAGGACAGGCTCTGGAAACACCATATATTTT. It specifies CASSRTGSGNTIYF.

This chain links TRBV5-1 with TRBJ1-2; D call uncertain. Trimming stripped 0 bases from V and 4 bases from J, with 13 bases between. CDR1 is SGHRS and CDR2 is YFSETQ in the germline V gene. The CDR3 is 15 residues long. The CDR3 bases are TGCGCCAGCAGCTTGGCGTCGGCAGGATTCTATGGCTACACCTTC. Translation: CASSLASAGFYGYTF.

The chain recombines TRBV4-3 with TRBJ2-7, with D maybe TRBD1 (5 bases). This CDR3 has 16 residues. Trimming cost V 0 bases and J 3 bases, with 15 bases left between them. CDR1 LGHNA and CDR2 YSLEER come from the germline V gene. The CDR3 region is CASSQDSGPLGYEQYF. The CDR3, as DNA: TGCGCCAGCAGCCAAGATTCAGGGCCCCTGGGCTACGAGCAGTACTTC.

A few counts support this clone. CDR3 residues: CASSLFQGNTGELFF. The CDR3 nucleotides read TGTGCCAGCAGCTTATTTCAGGGTAACACCGGGGAGCTGTTTTTT. The V call is TRBV11-2, the J call TRBJ2-2; TRBD1 might be the D (5 bases). The ends were cut back, 2 bases at V and 2 bases at J, with 9 bases in the middle. Germline V gene lookup returns CDR1 SGHAT and CDR2 FQNNGV. This CDR3 has 15 amino acids.

J is TRBJ1-1 and V is TRBV2; D is uncertain. V lost 2 bases and J lost 1, with 11 bases in between. The CDR3 runs 15 residues. Germline loops: CDR1 SNHLY, CDR2 FYNNEI. The CDR3 coding sequence is TGTGCCAGCAGTGAAAGGAGGATAGGGAACACTGAAGCTTTCTTT. Translating gives CASSERRIGNTEAFF. The full variable domain, rest sourced from reference TRBV2 and TRBJ1-1, is EPEVTQTPSHQVTQMGQEVILRCVPISNHLYFYWYRQILGQKVEFLVSFYNNEISEKSEIFDDQFSVERPDGSNFTLKIRSTKLEDSAMYFCASSERRIGNTEAFFGQGTRLTVV.

This clone has just one count. This chain joins TRBV6-1 and TRBJ1-2; D perhaps matches TRBD1 (6 bases). Trimming removed 6 bases from V and 8 bases from J, with 16 bases in between. There are 13 residues in the CDR3. Germline lookup yields CDR1 MNHNS and CDR2 SASEGT. Here the CDR3 reads CASSYTGLGGYTF. The CDR3 coding sequence is TGTGCCAGCAGCTATACAGGGTTAGGGGGCTACACCTTC.

The chain links TRBV19 to TRBJ1-1, with 12 bases that match TRBD1. There are 14 residues in the CDR3. Trimming cost V 6 bases and J 6 bases; bases outside gene matches: 5. CDR1 and CDR2 (germline): LNHDA, SQIVND (reference sequence). The CDR3: CASSTGTGGPEAFF. In DNA, the CDR3 is TGTGCCAGTAGCACCGGGACAGGGGGCCCTGAAGCTTTCTTT.

This sequence joins TRBV5-4 and TRBJ1-4; 10 bases line up with TRBD1. The ends lost 1 base at V and 8 bases at J; junction bases unmatched: 5. In germline, CDR1 is SGHNT, CDR2 YYREEE (reference sequence). CDR3 length: 15 amino acids. The CDR3 bases are TGTGCCAGCAGCTTGAAGGGACAGGGGTGGGAAAAACTGTTTTTT. Its protein product is CASSLKGQGWEKLFF.

The chain uses TRBV7-9 and TRBJ2-3; unclear D gene. V was trimmed by 7 bases and J by 2 bases, leaving 10 bases between them. CDR1 and CDR2 (germline): SEHNR, FQNEAQ (reference sequence). The CDR3 sequence is 13 residues long. The CDR3 reads CASTPRLTDTQYF. In nucleotides, the CDR3 is TGTGCCAGCACCCCCCGTCTCACAGATACGCAGTATTTT.

The chain joins TRBV5-1 to TRBJ1-1, with a weak D call TRBD1 (6 bases). Germline CDR1 is SGHRS and CDR2 is YFSETQ. Trimming pared 2 bases from V and 1 base from J, leaving 12 bases between. The CDR3 runs to 15 residues. This CDR3 is CASSFTGRGNTEAFF. In DNA form, the CDR3 reads TGCGCCAGCAGCTTTACAGGGAGGGGGAACACTGAAGCTTTCTTT.

The chain is built from TRBV6-5 and TRBJ1-2, with D hard to call. V lost 5 bases and J lost 4, with 17 bases in between. There are 15 residues in the CDR3. The germline CDR1 and CDR2 sequences are MNHEY and SVGAGI. The CDR3 DNA reads as TGTGCCAGCAGTGCGGGCCCTACAGTGACCTATGGCTACACCTTC. Encoded protein: CASSAGPTVTYGYTF.

The V call is TRBV20-1, the J call TRBJ2-7; D not resolved. Germline CDR1 is DFQATT and CDR2 is SNEGSKA (reference sequence). The length of the CDR3 is 11 residues. V shed 6 bases and J shed 4 bases, with 10 bases lying between them. CDR3 DNA sequence: TGCAGTGCGGGCACGTATTACGAGCAGTACTTC. Its protein is CSAGTYYEQYF.

The chain combines TRBV6-1 with TRBJ2-1; 13 positions agree with TRBD2. The germline V gene encodes CDR1 MNHNS and CDR2 SASEGT. The CDR3 consists of 18 residues. V was pared by 4 bases and J by 4 bases, with 10 bases of the junction left unmatched. The CDR3 nucleotides are TGTGCCAGCAGTGCAACTAGCGGGGGGGCCATGGAATACAATGAGCAGTTCTTC. It encodes CASSATSGGAMEYNEQFF.

The V gene is TRBV27, the J gene TRBJ2-4; no firm D call. Looked up from germline, CDR1 is MNHEY and CDR2 is SMNVEV (reference sequence). The CDR3 length is 13 residues. V was pared by 3 bases and J by 0 bases, with 3 bases between. CDR3 in DNA: TGTGCCAGCAGTTTCGTAGCCAAAAACATTCAGTACTTC. Translated: CASSFVAKNIQYF.

The rearrangement links TRBV6-1 to TRBJ2-7; D uncertain. The CDR3 has 12 amino acids. The germline V gene has CDR1 MNHNS and CDR2 SASEGT. Between the trimmed V and J ends, which lost 2 bases and 3 bases, there was a span of 5 bases. CDR3 in amino acids: CASSETNYEQYF. CDR3 DNA: TGTGCCAGCAGTGAAACAAACTACGAGCAGTACTTC.

The sample holds a few counts of this clone. V is TRBV5-1 and J is TRBJ2-3; 7 bases line up with TRBD1. This CDR3 contains 16 residues. V was clipped by 4 bases and J by 0 bases; unmatched bases: 8. Germline loops: CDR1 SGHRS, CDR2 YFSETQ. Here the CDR3 reads CASSPRDRGSTDTQYF. The CDR3 coding sequence is TGCGCCAGCAGCCCCCGGGACAGAGGCAGCACAGATACGCAGTATTTT.

The chain couples TRBV11-2 to TRBJ1-2; 10 bases align to TRBD1. The germline V gene has CDR1 SGHAT and CDR2 FQNNGV. The CDR3 contains 16 residues. V lost 1 base, J lost 4 bases, and 6 bases stayed unmatched. The CDR3 region has the DNA TGTGCCAGCAGCTTAGTGGGACAGGGGCCCGGCTATGGCTACACCTTC. Residues: CASSLVGQGPGYGYTF.

The chain recombines TRBV9 with TRBJ2-1; TRBD2 agrees at 8 bases. J lost 4 bases, V lost 4 bases, and 10 bases had no gene match. The CDR3 runs 16 residues. Germline lookup yields CDR1 SGDLS and CDR2 YYNGEE. In DNA, the CDR3 is TGTGCCAGCAGCACCACTCTGCGGGGGGCTTACAATGAGCAGTTCTTC. Its translation is CASSTTLRGAYNEQFF.

The chain is built from TRBV5-1 and TRBJ2-5; 7 nucleotides match TRBD2. Germline CDR1 SGHRS, CDR2 YFSETQ. The CDR3 runs 15 residues. The junction had 9 bases not matched to a gene; V was cut back by 3 bases and J by 4 bases. CDR3 coding DNA: TGCGCCAGCAGCTCAGGACTAGATCGGGGAGAGACCCAGTACTTC. Protein: CASSSGLDRGETQYF.

CDR3: CARMTGTSGPNEQFF. CDR3 nucleotides: TGTGCCAGAATGACCGGGACTAGCGGTCCCAATGAGCAGTTCTTC. The V gene is TRBV4-2, the J gene TRBJ2-1; 11 bases map to TRBD2. The CDR3 runs to 15 residues. Germline CDR1 LGHNA, CDR2 YNFKEQ. Trimming took 9 bases from V and 6 from J; bases not matched to a gene: 10.

In its sample, this clone was seen a few times. This chain uses TRBV4-2 with TRBJ2-2; D is perhaps TRBD1 (5 bases). CDR3 size: 12 residues. V was cut by 2 bases and J by 7 bases, with 5 bases left in between. Per the germline V gene, CDR1 is LGHNA and CDR2 is YNFKEQ. For the CDR3, the DNA is TGTGCCAGCAGCCAACAGGGCGGGGAGCTGTTTTTT. Translating gives CASSQQGGELFF.

The CDR3 reads CASSERTSGGSTDTQYF. The CDR3, as DNA: TGCGCCAGCAGTGAAAGGACTAGCGGGGGGAGCACAGATACGCAGTATTTT. The chain recombines TRBV10-2 with TRBJ2-3; 14 positions match TRBD2. Germline V gene data show CDR1 as WSHSY and CDR2 as SAAADI. V shed 3 bases and J 0 bases; nucleotides not matched to a gene: 2. The CDR3 loop spans 17 amino acids.